This T cell receptor beta chain derives from a study of shared clonotypes between healthy human individuals. Study-level results: How much donors shared clonotypes was expected to be affected by sequencing depth.

As concerns this clone: Its antigen is still unknown.

Assay execution took place at the deep level. Method: immunoSEQ multiplex PCR; TCRdb's copy keeps in-frame clones and lacks some. The sample consists of 400,000 to 500,000 clones, 79% of them appearing once. The clonotype comes from a woman in her forties in good health. Some clones in this sample may be carry-over from other donors' samples. The sequencing sample was made of PBMCs.

The CDR3 nucleotides are TGTGCCAGCAGCTTAAGTCCGGGTGGGCTTGTAGGGACCCAGTACTTC. As protein: CASSLSPGGLVGTQYF. The rearrangement links TRBV7-3 to TRBJ2-5; D is unresolved. The V end was cut by 1 base, the J end by 7 bases, with 19 bases between. The germline V gene has CDR1 SGHTA and CDR2 FQGTGA. This CDR3 spans 16 amino acids. Drawing the rest from reference TRBV7-3 and TRBJ2-5, the complete variable domain is GAGVSQTPSNKVTEKGKYVELRCDPISGHTALYWYRQSLGQGPEFLIYFQGTGAADDSGLPNDRFFAVRPEGSVSTLKIQRTERGDSAVYLCASSLSPGGLVGTQYFGPGTRLLVL.